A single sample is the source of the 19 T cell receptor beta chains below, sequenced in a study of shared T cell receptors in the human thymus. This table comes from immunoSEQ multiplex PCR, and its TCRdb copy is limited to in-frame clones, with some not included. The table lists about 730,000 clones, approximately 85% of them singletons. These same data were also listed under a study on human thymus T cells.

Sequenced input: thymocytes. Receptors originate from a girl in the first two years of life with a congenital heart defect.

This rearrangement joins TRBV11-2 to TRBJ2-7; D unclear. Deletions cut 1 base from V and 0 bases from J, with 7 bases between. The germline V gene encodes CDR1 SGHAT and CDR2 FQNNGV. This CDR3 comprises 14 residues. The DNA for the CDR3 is TGTGCCAGCAGCTTAGTTGTCGGCTCCTACGAGCAGTACTTC. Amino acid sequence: CASSLVVGSYEQYF.

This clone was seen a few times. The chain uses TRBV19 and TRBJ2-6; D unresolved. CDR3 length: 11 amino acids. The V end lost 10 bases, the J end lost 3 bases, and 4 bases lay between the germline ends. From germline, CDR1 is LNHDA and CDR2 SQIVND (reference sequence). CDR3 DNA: TGTGCCACCCTTGGGGCCAACGTCCTGACTTTC. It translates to CATLGANVLTF.

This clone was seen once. The CDR3 sequence: CASSFRAGSPPVTQHF. DNA of the CDR3: TGCGCCAGCAGCTTTAGGGCGGGCAGCCCACCGGTGACCCAGCATTTT. The gene calls are TRBV5-1 and TRBJ1-5; no reliable D call. The V end was cut by 2 bases, the J end by 11 bases, with 23 bases between. The CDR3 runs 16 residues. Germline V lookup: CDR1 SGHRS, CDR2 YFSETQ.

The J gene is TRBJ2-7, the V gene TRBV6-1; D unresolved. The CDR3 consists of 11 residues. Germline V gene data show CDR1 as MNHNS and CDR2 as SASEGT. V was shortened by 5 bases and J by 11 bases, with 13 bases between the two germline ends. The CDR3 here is CASSFAEVEYF. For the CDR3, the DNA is TGTGCCAGCAGTTTTGCGGAAGTCGAGTACTTC.

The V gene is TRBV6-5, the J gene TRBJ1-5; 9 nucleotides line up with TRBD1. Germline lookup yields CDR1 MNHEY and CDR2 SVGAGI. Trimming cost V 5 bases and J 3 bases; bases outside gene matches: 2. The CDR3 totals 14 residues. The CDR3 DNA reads TGTGCCAGCAGTCGGGACAGGGTCAATCAGCCCCAGCATTTT. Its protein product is CASSRDRVNQPQHF.

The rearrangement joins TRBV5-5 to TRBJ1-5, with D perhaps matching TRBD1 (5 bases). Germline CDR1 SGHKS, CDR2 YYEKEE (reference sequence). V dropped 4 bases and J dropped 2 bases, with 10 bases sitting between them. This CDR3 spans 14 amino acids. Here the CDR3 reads CASSGGDGNQPQHF. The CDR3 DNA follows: TGTGCCAGCAGCGGGGGGGATGGCAATCAGCCCCAGCATTTT.

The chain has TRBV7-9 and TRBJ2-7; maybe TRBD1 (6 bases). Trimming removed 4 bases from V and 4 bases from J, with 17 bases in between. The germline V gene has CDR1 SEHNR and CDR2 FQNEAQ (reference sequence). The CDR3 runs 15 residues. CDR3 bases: TGTGCCAGCAGCTCTAGGCAGGACAGAGAATACGAGCAGTACTTC. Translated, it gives CASSSRQDREYEQYF.

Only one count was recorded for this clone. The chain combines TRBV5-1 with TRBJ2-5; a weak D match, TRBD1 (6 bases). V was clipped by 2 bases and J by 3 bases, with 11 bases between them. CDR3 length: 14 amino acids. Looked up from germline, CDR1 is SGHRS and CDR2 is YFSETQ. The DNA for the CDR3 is TGCGCCAGCAGCTTCAACAGGGCCGAAGAGACCCAGTACTTC. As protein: CASSFNRAEETQYF.

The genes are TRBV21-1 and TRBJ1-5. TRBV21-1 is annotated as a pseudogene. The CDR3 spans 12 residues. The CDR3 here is CASSKFSGTQHF. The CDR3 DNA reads TGTGCCAGCAGCAAATTTAGCGGTACCCAGCATTTT.

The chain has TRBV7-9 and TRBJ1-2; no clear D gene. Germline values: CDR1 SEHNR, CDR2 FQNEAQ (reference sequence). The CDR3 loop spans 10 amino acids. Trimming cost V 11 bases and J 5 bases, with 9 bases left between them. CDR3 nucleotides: TGTGCCCCGAGGAGGTATGGCTACACCTTC. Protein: CAPRRYGYTF.

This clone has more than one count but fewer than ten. CDR3 sequence: CASSLPPGQGNYGYTF. In DNA form, the CDR3 reads TGTGCCAGCAGCTTACCTCCGGGACAGGGGAACTATGGCTACACCTTC. The V and J genes are TRBV7-9 and TRBJ1-2, with 10 bases that match TRBD1. The CDR3 runs 16 residues. J lost 2 bases, V lost 2 bases, and 5 bases had no gene match. The germline gives CDR1 SEHNR, CDR2 FQNEAQ (reference sequence).

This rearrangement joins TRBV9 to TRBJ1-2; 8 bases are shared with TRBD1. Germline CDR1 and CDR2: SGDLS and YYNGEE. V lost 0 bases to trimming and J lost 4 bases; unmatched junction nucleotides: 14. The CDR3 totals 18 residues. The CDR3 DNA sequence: TGTGCCAGCAGCGTAGACCGGGACAGGCACGACTTTTTCTATGGCTACACCTTC. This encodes CASSVDRDRHDFFYGYTF.

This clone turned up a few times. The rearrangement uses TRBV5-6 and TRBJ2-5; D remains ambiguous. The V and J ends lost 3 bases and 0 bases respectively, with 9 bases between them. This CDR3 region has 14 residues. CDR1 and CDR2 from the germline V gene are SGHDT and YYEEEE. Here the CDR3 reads CASSSKAYQETQYF. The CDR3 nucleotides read TGTGCCAGCAGCTCAAAAGCATACCAAGAGACCCAGTACTTC.

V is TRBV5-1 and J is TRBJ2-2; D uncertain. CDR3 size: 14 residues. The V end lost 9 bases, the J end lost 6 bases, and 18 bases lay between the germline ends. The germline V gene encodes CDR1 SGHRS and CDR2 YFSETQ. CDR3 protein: CATSSAWRPGELFF. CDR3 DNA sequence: TGCGCCACATCCAGCGCGTGGCGTCCCGGGGAGCTGTTTTTT.

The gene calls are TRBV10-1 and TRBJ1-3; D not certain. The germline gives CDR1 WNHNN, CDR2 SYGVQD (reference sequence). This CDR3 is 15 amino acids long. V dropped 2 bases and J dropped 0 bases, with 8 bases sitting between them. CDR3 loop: CASSETTSSGNTIYF. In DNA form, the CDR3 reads TGCGCCAGCAGTGAGACAACCAGCTCTGGAAACACCATATATTTT.

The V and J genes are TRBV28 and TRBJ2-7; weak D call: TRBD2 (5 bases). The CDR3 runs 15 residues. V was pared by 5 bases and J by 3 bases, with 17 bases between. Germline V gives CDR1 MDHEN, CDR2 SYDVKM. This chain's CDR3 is CASSVSPGVIYEQYF. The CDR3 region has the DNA TGTGCCAGCAGTGTTTCTCCCGGGGTAATCTACGAGCAGTACTTC.

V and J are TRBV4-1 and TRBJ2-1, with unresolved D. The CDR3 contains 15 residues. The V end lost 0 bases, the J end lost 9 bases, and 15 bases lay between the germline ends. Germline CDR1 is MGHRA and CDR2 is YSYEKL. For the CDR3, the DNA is TGCGCCAGCAGCCAAGATTTGACTCTCCTCCCTGAGCAGTTCTTC. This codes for CASSQDLTLLPEQFF.

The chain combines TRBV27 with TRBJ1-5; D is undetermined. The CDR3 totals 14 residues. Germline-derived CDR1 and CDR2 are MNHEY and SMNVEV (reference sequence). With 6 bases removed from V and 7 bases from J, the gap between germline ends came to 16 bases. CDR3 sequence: CASRGGLRNQPQHF. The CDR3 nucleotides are TGTGCCAGCAGGGGAGGGTTGCGTAACCAGCCCCAGCATTTT.

Written as DNA, the CDR3 is TGCGCCAGCAGCTCTGTACGTATGACAGGCTGGGGCACAGATACGCAGTATTTT. Translating gives CASSSVRMTGWGTDTQYF. The chain couples TRBV5-1 to TRBJ2-3, with a tentative D call TRBD1 (6 bases). The CDR3 sequence is 18 residues long. The ends were cut back, 3 bases at V and 1 base at J, with 21 bases in the middle. Per germline, CDR1 SGHRS and CDR2 YFSETQ.